Following are 10 T cell receptor beta chains from one sample sequenced in a study of PD-1 blockade in classical Hodgkin lymphoma (TCRdb year 2020). The receptor library was made with the immunoSEQ multiplex PCR assay. Held by TCRdb, this immuneACCESS table contains in-frame sequences only and omits some clones. Under half of the omission traces to an unresolved V gene where checked; the cause of the rest is unknown. The table for this sample lists about 29,000 clones; just over 70% of them were counted only once. The top ten hold around 3.7% of the sample. The sample's time point label, decoded: cycle 2 day 1 (C2D1) of nivolumab. All trial patients had relapsed after autologous stem cell transplantation, with cohorts A, B and C differing in prior brentuximab vedotin exposure. The sequencing used peripheral blood mononuclear cells (PBMCs), collected before the second cycle of nivolumab. The receptors stem from a human donor with classical Hodgkin lymphoma.

The rearrangement links TRBV7-9 to TRBJ2-7; the D gene is possibly TRBD2 (7 bases). The CDR3 spans 16 residues. CDR1 and CDR2 (germline): SEHNR, FQNEAQ (reference sequence). The ends were cut back, 4 bases at V and 1 base at J, with 17 bases in the middle. This CDR3 reads CASSSWGRGISYEQYF. The CDR3 nucleotides are TGTGCCAGCAGCTCCTGGGGGCGGGGGATTTCCTACGAGCAGTACTTC.

The chain employs TRBV4-1 and TRBJ2-1; TRBD2 might be the D (6 bases). Germline CDR1 MGHRA, CDR2 YSYEKL. Deletions cut 1 base from V and 7 bases from J, with 11 bases between. This CDR3 is 14 amino acids long. The CDR3 nucleotides are TGCGCCAGCAGCCAAGCCGGGGGAGGTAATGAGCAGTTCTTC. Encoded protein: CASSQAGGGNEQFF.

The chain employs TRBV18 and TRBJ2-5, with TRBD1 matching over 8 bases. From germline, CDR1 is KGHSH and CDR2 LQKENI. V was pared by 3 bases and J by 1 base, with 1 base of the junction left unmatched. The CDR3 is 14 amino acids. In nucleotides, the CDR3 is TGTGCCAGCTCACCGACAGGGGCCCAAGAGACCCAGTACTTC. It specifies CASSPTGAQETQYF. Filled out from reference TRBV18 and TRBJ2-5, the complete variable domain reads NAGVMQNPRHLVRRRGQEARLRCSPMKGHSHVYWYRQLPEEGLKFMVYLQKENIIDESGMPKERFSAEFPKEGPSILRIQQVVRGDSAAYFCASSPTGAQETQYFGPGTRLLVL.

The chain joins TRBV19 to TRBJ2-1, with D tentatively TRBD1 or TRBD2 (5 bases each). The CDR3 runs 15 residues. The V gene lost 0 bases and the J gene lost 3 bases, with 9 bases spanning the gap. CDR1 and CDR2 from the germline V gene are LNHDA and SQIVND (reference sequence). The CDR3 here is CASSIDGADYNEQFF. CDR3 in DNA: TGTGCCAGTAGTATAGACGGGGCGGACTACAATGAGCAGTTCTTC. Together with reference TRBV19 and TRBJ2-1, the CDR3 gives the full variable domain: DGGITQSPKYLFRKEGQNVTLSCEQNLNHDAMYWYRQDPGQGLRLIYYSQIVNDFQKGDIAEGYSVSREKKESFPLTVTSAQKNPTAFYLCASSIDGADYNEQFFGPGTRLTVL.

The V and J genes are TRBV4-2 and TRBJ1-2; TRBD1 is a possible D gene (6 bases). The CDR3 loop spans 15 amino acids. Germline lookup yields CDR1 LGHNA and CDR2 YNFKEQ. V lost 0 bases, J lost 3 bases, and 11 bases lay in between. CDR3 DNA sequence: TGTGCCAGCAGCCAAGACATAGGGGGGGACTATGGCTACACCTTC. It is translated as CASSQDIGGDYGYTF.

The chain is built from TRBV5-1 and TRBJ2-1; the match to TRBD2 covers 10 bases. Germline-derived CDR1 and CDR2 are SGHRS and YFSETQ. J lost 7 bases, V lost 6 bases, and 7 bases had no gene match. The CDR3 runs 14 residues. CDR3 residues: CASIPISGRNEQFF. The CDR3 DNA reads as TGCGCCAGCATCCCCATTAGCGGGAGGAATGAGCAGTTCTTC.

The genes are TRBV6-6 and TRBJ2-4, with D possibly matching TRBD1 (6 bases). Germline V gene lookup returns CDR1 MNHNY and CDR2 SVGAGI (reference sequence). V was cut by 6 bases and J by 8 bases, with 14 bases left in between. The length of the CDR3 is 13 residues. CDR3 sequence (DNA): TGTGCCAGCAGCCCCAGGGGCAGAGACATTCAGTACTTC. This encodes CASSPRGRDIQYF.

This chain connects TRBV21-1 to TRBJ1-1. TRBV21-1 corresponds to a pseudogene. The CDR3 runs 12 residues. The CDR3 DNA follows: TGTGCCAGGCGATTGGGGGGGAGGCAAGCTTTCTTT. It is translated as CARRLGGRQAFF.

V and J are TRBV5-5 and TRBJ2-1; D is unresolved. Germline V gene sequence: CDR1 SGHKS, CDR2 YYEKEE (reference sequence). V lost 3 bases, J lost 9 bases, and 10 bases lay in between. This CDR3 contains 12 residues. CDR3 sequence: CASSYYPGEQFF. The CDR3 DNA sequence: TGTGCCAGCAGCTACTATCCGGGTGAGCAGTTCTTC.

This rearrangement joins TRBV5-6 to TRBJ2-5, with 7 bases matching TRBD1. Germline CDR1 SGHDT, CDR2 YYEEEE. This CDR3 is 17 amino acids long. Germline trimming cut 1 base from V and 2 bases from J; bases unmatched to any gene: 11. The CDR3 loop is CASSLLTRTGPQETQYF. CDR3 nucleotide sequence: TGTGCCAGCAGCTTGTTGACTCGGACAGGCCCTCAAGAGACCCAGTACTTC.